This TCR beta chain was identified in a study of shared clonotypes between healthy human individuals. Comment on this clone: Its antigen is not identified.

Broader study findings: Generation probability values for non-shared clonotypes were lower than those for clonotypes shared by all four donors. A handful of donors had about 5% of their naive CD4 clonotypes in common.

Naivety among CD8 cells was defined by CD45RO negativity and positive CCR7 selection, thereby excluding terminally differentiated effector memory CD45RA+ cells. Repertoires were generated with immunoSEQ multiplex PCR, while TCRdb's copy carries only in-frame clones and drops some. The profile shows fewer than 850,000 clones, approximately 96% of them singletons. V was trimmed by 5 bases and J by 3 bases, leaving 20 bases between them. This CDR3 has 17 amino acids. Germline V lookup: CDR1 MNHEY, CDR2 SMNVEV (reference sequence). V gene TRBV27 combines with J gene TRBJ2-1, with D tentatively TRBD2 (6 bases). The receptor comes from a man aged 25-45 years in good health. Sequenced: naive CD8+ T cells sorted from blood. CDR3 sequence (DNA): TGTGCCAGCAGTCCGACGAGCGGGCCACCCATCTACAATGAGCAGTTCTTC. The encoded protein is CASSPTSGPPIYNEQFF.